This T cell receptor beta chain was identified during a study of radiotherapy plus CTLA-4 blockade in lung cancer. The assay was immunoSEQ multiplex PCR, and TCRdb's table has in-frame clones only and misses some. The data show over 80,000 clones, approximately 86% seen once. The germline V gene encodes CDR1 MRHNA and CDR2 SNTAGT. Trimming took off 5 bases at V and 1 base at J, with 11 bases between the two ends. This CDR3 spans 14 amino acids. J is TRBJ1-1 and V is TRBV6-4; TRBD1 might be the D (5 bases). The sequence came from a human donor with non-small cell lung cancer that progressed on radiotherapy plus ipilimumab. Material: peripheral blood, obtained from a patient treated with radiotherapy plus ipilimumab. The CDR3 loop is CASSTGQPNTEAFF. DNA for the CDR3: TGTGCCAGCAGTACGGGGCAACCGAACACTGAAGCTTTCTTT.